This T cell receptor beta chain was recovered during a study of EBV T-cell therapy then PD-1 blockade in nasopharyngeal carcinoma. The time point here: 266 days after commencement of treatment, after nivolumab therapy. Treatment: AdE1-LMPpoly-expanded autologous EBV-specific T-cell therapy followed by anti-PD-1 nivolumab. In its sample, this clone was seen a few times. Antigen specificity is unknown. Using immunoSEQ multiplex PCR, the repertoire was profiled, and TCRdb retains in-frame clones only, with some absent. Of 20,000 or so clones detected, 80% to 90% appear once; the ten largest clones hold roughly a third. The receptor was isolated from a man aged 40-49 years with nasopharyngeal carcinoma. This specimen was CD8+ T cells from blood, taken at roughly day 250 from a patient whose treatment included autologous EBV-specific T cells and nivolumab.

CDR3: CASSQDPGWSDQPQHF. CDR3 coding DNA: TGTGCCAGCAGCCAAGATCCAGGGTGGTCGGATCAGCCCCAGCATTTT. This chain links TRBV3-1 (or the pseudogene TRBV3-2) with TRBJ1-5, with D possibly being TRBD1 (5 bases). Trimming cost V 0 bases and J 5 bases, with 14 bases left between them. CDR1 and CDR2 from the germline V gene are LGHDT and YNNKEL (reference sequence). This CDR3 has 16 amino acids.